A selection of T cell receptor beta chains follows, all from one sample in a study of blood T cells in healthy people across ages. TCRdb re-analysed the 5' RACE reads in MiXCR, keeping a single row per CDR3 protein. Of about 1.5 million distinct CDR3 sequences in the sample, 42% were seen once. Input material: blood. Receptors were obtained from a woman aged 18-30 years in good health. CDR3s include the opening cysteine and the closing phenylalanine or tryptophan. D genes are given only for firm matches. Not all rows give a size; the values are once, few, many and, for expanded clones, a class.

j_gene: TRBJ2-5; v_gene: TRBV11-2; abundance: NA; d_gene: NA; CDR3aa: CASSYRRAGETQYF; CDR3nt: TGTGCCAGCAGCTACCGTAGGGCGGGCGAGACCCAGTACTTC
j_gene: TRBJ1-1; v_gene: TRBV4-3; abundance: few; d_gene: TRBD1; CDR3aa: CASSHGTVMNTEAFF; CDR3nt: TGCGCCAGCAGCCACGGGACAGTCATGAACACTGAAGCTTTCTTT
j_gene: TRBJ1-4; v_gene: TRBV7-9; abundance: NA; d_gene: TRBD1; CDR3aa: CASSEKTGGNEKLFF; CDR3nt: TGTGCCAGCAGCGAAAAGACAGGGGGGAATGAAAAACTGTTTTTT
j_gene: TRBJ2-5; v_gene: TRBV11-1; abundance: NA; d_gene: NA; CDR3aa: CASSARPDWATWVETRYF; CDR3nt: TGTGCCAGCAGCGCAAGACCAGACTGGGCGACGTGGGTGGAGACCCGGTACTTC
j_gene: TRBJ1-1; v_gene: TRBV20-1; abundance: NA; d_gene: NA; CDR3aa: CRGTQGVNTEAFF; CDR3nt: TGCAGGGGTACTCAAGGAGTCAACACTGAAGCTTTCTTT
j_gene: TRBJ2-7; v_gene: TRBV25-1; abundance: few; d_gene: NA; CDR3aa: CASRQRDSDFSYEQYF; CDR3nt: TGTGCCAGCAGACAGAGGGACTCAGACTTTTCCTACGAGCAGTACTTC
j_gene: TRBJ2-7; v_gene: TRBV5-6; abundance: NA; d_gene: NA; CDR3aa: CASSSAKKAGYEQYF; CDR3nt: TGTGCCAGCAGCTCGGCCAAGAAGGCGGGATACGAGCAGTACTTC
j_gene: TRBJ1-2; v_gene: TRBV29-1; abundance: few; d_gene: TRBD1; CDR3aa: CSGGTGGVYGYTF; CDR3nt: TGCAGCGGAGGAACAGGGGGCGTCTATGGCTACACCTTC
j_gene: TRBJ2-1; v_gene: TRBV24-1; abundance: NA; d_gene: TRBD1; CDR3aa: CAASDWTGDEQFF; CDR3nt: TGTGCCGCCAGTGATTGGACAGGGGATGAGCAGTTCTTC
j_gene: TRBJ1-1; v_gene: TRBV6-5; abundance: NA; d_gene: NA; CDR3aa: CASSVTGTGDTEAFF; CDR3nt: TGTGCCAGCAGTGTTACCGGGACTGGGGACACTGAAGCTTTCTTT
j_gene: TRBJ1-4; v_gene: TRBV11-2; abundance: NA; d_gene: NA; CDR3aa: CASSQGSGILNEKLFF; CDR3nt: TGTGCCAGCAGCCAAGGGTCCGGCATCCTTAATGAAAAACTGTTTTTT
j_gene: TRBJ2-2; v_gene: TRBV6-1; abundance: NA; d_gene: TRBD1; CDR3aa: CASSGDSNTGELFF; CDR3nt: TGTGCCAGCAGTGGGGACAGTAACACCGGGGAGCTGTTTTTT
j_gene: TRBJ2-5; v_gene: TRBV29-1; abundance: few; d_gene: TRBD1; CDR3aa: CSVGDRGWETQYF; CDR3nt: TGCAGCGTCGGGGACAGGGGATGGGAGACCCAGTACTTC
j_gene: TRBJ2-7; v_gene: TRBV3-1; abundance: NA; d_gene: NA; CDR3aa: CASSHTQTDSYEQYF; CDR3nt: TGTGCCAGCAGCCATACCCAGACTGACTCCTACGAGCAGTACTTC
j_gene: TRBJ2-7; v_gene: TRBV24-1; abundance: NA; d_gene: NA; CDR3aa: CAASDYRDGHNEQYF; CDR3nt: TGTGCCGCCAGTGACTATCGGGACGGTCACAATGAGCAGTACTTC
j_gene: TRBJ2-7; v_gene: TRBV7-9; abundance: NA; d_gene: NA; CDR3aa: CASSLVAQQWYF; CDR3nt: TGTGCCAGCAGCTTAGTCGCCCAACAATGGTACTTC
j_gene: TRBJ1-6; v_gene: TRBV7-9; abundance: few; d_gene: NA; CDR3aa: CASSLVQGNSPLHF; CDR3nt: TGTGCCAGCAGCTTAGTACAGGGAAATTCACCCCTCCACTTT
j_gene: TRBJ2-5; v_gene: TRBV20-1; abundance: NA; d_gene: NA; CDR3aa: CSARDWPGDETQYF; CDR3nt: TGCAGTGCTAGAGATTGGCCGGGGGATGAGACCCAGTACTTC
j_gene: TRBJ1-2; v_gene: TRBV14; abundance: few; d_gene: NA; CDR3aa: CASSDVAGASGYTF; CDR3nt: TGTGCCAGCAGCGATGTTGCAGGGGCGTCTGGCTACACCTTC
j_gene: TRBJ2-5; v_gene: TRBV18; abundance: NA; d_gene: NA; CDR3aa: CASSPSTREETQYF; CDR3nt: TGTGCCAGCTCACCGTCTACTAGGGAAGAGACCCAGTACTTC
j_gene: TRBJ1-2; v_gene: TRBV6-2/TRBV6-3; abundance: NA; d_gene: TRBD1; CDR3aa: CASSPPPTGGLPYGYTF; CDR3nt: TGTGCCAGCAGCCCCCCACCAACAGGGGGCCTACCGTATGGCTACACCTTC
j_gene: TRBJ2-4; v_gene: TRBV27; abundance: NA; d_gene: TRBD2; CDR3aa: CASIIGGLAGSQYF; CDR3nt: TGTGCCAGCATCATTGGGGGACTAGCGGGATCGCAGTACTTC
j_gene: TRBJ2-5; v_gene: TRBV7-2; abundance: few; d_gene: NA; CDR3aa: CASSTRQETQYF; CDR3nt: TGTGCCAGCAGCACTAGGCAAGAGACCCAGTACTTC
j_gene: TRBJ1-5; v_gene: TRBV10-3; abundance: many; d_gene: NA; CDR3aa: CAISDRGRDQPQHF; CDR3nt: TGTGCCATCAGTGACCGGGGACGGGATCAGCCCCAGCATTTT
j_gene: TRBJ1-1; v_gene: TRBV7-9; abundance: many; d_gene: TRBD1; CDR3aa: CASSIRGLGTEAFF; CDR3nt: TGTGCCAGCAGCATCAGGGGGCTCGGCACTGAAGCTTTCTTT
j_gene: TRBJ1-4; v_gene: TRBV20-1; abundance: NA; d_gene: TRBD1; CDR3aa: CRGTGDEKLFF; CDR3nt: TGCAGGGGGACAGGGGACGAAAAACTGTTTTTT
j_gene: TRBJ2-4; v_gene: TRBV4-1; abundance: many; d_gene: NA; CDR3aa: CASSQRGDGVAKNIQYF; CDR3nt: TGCGCCAGCAGCCAAAGGGGGGACGGGGTAGCCAAAAACATTCAGTACTTC
j_gene: TRBJ1-5; v_gene: TRBV21-1; abundance: few; d_gene: NA; CDR3aa: CASSSKKVGQPQHF; CDR3nt: TGTGCCAGCAGCAGTAAGAAGGTTGGTCAGCCCCAGCATTTT
j_gene: TRBJ2-1; v_gene: TRBV14; abundance: NA; d_gene: NA; CDR3aa: CASSRPGQLSYNEQFF; CDR3nt: TGTGCCAGCAGCCGCCCCGGACAGCTTTCCTACAATGAGCAGTTCTTC
j_gene: TRBJ2-7; v_gene: TRBV15; abundance: NA; d_gene: NA; CDR3aa: CATSRGRYEQYF; CDR3nt: TGTGCCACCAGCAGAGGACGTTACGAGCAGTACTTC
j_gene: TRBJ2-1; v_gene: TRBV4-3; abundance: NA; d_gene: TRBD1; CDR3aa: CASSQGQFSSYNEQFF; CDR3nt: TGCGCCAGCAGCCAGGGACAGTTTTCCTCCTACAATGAGCAGTTCTTC
j_gene: TRBJ2-7; v_gene: TRBV24-1; abundance: NA; d_gene: TRBD2; CDR3aa: CATSDLGGRSDNEQYF; CDR3nt: TGTGCCACCAGTGATTTGGGCGGGAGGTCCGACAATGAGCAGTACTTC
j_gene: TRBJ2-7; v_gene: TRBV7-9; abundance: NA; d_gene: TRBD1; CDR3aa: CASSLAQGLAYEQYF; CDR3nt: TGTGCCAGCAGCTTGGCACAGGGGCTTGCCTACGAGCAGTACTTC
j_gene: TRBJ1-5; v_gene: TRBV20-1; abundance: few; d_gene: NA; CDR3aa: CSARAGRASNQPQHF; CDR3nt: TGCAGTGCTAGAGCGGGCCGGGCTTCTAATCAGCCCCAGCATTTT
j_gene: TRBJ1-1; v_gene: TRBV4-3; abundance: NA; d_gene: NA; CDR3aa: CASSPRQFSEAFF; CDR3nt: TGCGCCAGCAGCCCCCGGCAGTTCTCCGAAGCTTTCTTT
j_gene: TRBJ1-1; v_gene: TRBV29-1; abundance: NA; d_gene: NA; CDR3aa: CSVPLSSTEAFF; CDR3nt: TGCAGCGTTCCTTTATCGAGCACTGAAGCTTTCTTT
j_gene: TRBJ2-1; v_gene: TRBV5-1; abundance: few; d_gene: TRBD1; CDR3aa: CASSFPTGVGDEQFF; CDR3nt: TGCGCCAGCAGCTTCCCGACAGGGGTTGGCGATGAGCAGTTCTTC
j_gene: TRBJ2-3; v_gene: TRBV25-1; abundance: NA; d_gene: NA; CDR3aa: CASSEWRAVSTDTQYF; CDR3nt: TGTGCCAGCAGTGAATGGCGAGCGGTCAGCACAGATACGCAGTATTTT
j_gene: TRBJ2-3; v_gene: TRBV4-3; abundance: NA; d_gene: TRBD2; CDR3aa: CTSSQTFLLAGGPTDTQYF; CDR3nt: TGCACCAGCAGCCAAACCTTTTTACTAGCGGGGGGACCCACAGATACGCAGTATTTT
j_gene: TRBJ2-2; v_gene: TRBV20-1; abundance: NA; d_gene: TRBD1; CDR3aa: CSASPGGITGELFF; CDR3nt: TGCAGTGCTAGTCCAGGGGGCATCACCGGGGAGCTGTTTTTT
j_gene: TRBJ2-7; v_gene: TRBV7-6; abundance: NA; d_gene: TRBD2; CDR3aa: CASASGTSGYEQYF; CDR3nt: TGTGCCAGCGCCTCCGGGACTAGCGGCTACGAGCAGTACTTC
j_gene: TRBJ2-3; v_gene: TRBV29-1; abundance: NA; d_gene: NA; CDR3aa: CSVDKSITDTQYF; CDR3nt: TGCAGCGTGGACAAGTCAATAACAGATACGCAGTATTTT
j_gene: TRBJ2-1; v_gene: TRBV12-3/TRBV12-4; abundance: NA; d_gene: NA; CDR3aa: CASTETGRETQFF; CDR3nt: TGTGCCAGCACCGAAACAGGACGAGAGACCCAGTTCTTC
j_gene: TRBJ2-7; v_gene: TRBV20-1; abundance: NA; d_gene: NA; CDR3aa: CSPKQTGGGLGYEQYF; CDR3nt: TGCAGTCCTAAACAGACCGGAGGGGGTTTGGGCTACGAGCAGTACTTC
j_gene: TRBJ2-7; v_gene: TRBV3-1; abundance: NA; d_gene: NA; CDR3aa: CASSQVTYSSYEQYF; CDR3nt: TGTGCCAGCAGCCAAGTTACCTATTCCTCCTACGAGCAGTACTTC
j_gene: TRBJ1-6; v_gene: TRBV20-1; abundance: few; d_gene: NA; CDR3aa: CSARDHLGGDSPLHF; CDR3nt: TGCAGTGCTAGAGATCACCTGGGGGGAGATTCACCCCTCCACTTT